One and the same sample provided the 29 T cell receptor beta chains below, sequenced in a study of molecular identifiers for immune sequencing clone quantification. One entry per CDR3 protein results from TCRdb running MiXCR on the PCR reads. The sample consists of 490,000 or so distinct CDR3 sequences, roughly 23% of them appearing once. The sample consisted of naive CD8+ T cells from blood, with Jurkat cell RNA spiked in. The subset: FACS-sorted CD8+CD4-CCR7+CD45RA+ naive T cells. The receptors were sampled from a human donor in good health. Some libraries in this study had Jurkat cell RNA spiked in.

The CDR3 bases are TGCGCCAGCAGCCAAGACCCCGCGGGCAGGGACGAGCAGTACTTC. This codes for CASSQDPAGRDEQYF. The chain recombines TRBV4-3 with TRBJ2-7; TRBD1 or TRBD2 may be the D gene (5 bases each). This CDR3 has 15 amino acids. Germline V gene data show CDR1 as LGHNA and CDR2 as YSLEER. V lost 0 bases and J lost 5, with 14 bases in between.

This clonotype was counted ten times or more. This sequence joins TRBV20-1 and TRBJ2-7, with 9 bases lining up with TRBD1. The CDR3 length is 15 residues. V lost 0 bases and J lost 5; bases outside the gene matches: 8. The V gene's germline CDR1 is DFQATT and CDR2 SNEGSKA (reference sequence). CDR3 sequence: CSARDAGTGIDEQYF. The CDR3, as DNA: TGCAGTGCTAGAGATGCAGGGACAGGGATCGACGAGCAGTACTTC.

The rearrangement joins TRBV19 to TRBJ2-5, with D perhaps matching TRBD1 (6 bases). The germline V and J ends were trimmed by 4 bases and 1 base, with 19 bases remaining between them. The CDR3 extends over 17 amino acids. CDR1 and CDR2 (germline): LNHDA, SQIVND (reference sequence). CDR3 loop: CASSTSPRSGVQETQYF. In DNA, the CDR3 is TGTGCCAGTAGTACCTCACCCCGTTCAGGGGTCCAAGAGACCCAGTACTTC.

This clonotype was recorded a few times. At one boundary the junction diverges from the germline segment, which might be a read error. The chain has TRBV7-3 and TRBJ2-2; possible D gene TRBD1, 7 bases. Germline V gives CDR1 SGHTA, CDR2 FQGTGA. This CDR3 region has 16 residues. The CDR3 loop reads CVSRGRLEGNTGELFF. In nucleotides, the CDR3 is TGTGTCAGCAGGGGGAGACTAGAAGGCAACACCGGGGAGCTGTTTTTT. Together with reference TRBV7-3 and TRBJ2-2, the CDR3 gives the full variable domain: GAGVSQTPSNKVTEKGKYVELRCDPISGHTALYWYRQSLGQGPEFLIYFQGTGAADDSGLPNDRFFAVRPEGSVSTLKIQRTERGDSAVYLCVSRGRLEGNTGELFFGEGSRLTVL.

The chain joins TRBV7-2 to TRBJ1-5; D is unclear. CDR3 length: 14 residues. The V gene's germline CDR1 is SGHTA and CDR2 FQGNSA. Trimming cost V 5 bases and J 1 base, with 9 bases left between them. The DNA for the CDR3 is TGTGCCAGCAGCGAATACCTGAGCAATCAGCCCCAGCATTTT. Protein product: CASSEYLSNQPQHF.

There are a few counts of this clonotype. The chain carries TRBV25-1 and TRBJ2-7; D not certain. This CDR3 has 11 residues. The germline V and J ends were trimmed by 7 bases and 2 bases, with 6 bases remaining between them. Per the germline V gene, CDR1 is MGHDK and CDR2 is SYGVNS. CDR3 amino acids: CASTDAYEQYF. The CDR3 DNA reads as TGTGCCAGCACCGACGCCTACGAGCAGTACTTC.

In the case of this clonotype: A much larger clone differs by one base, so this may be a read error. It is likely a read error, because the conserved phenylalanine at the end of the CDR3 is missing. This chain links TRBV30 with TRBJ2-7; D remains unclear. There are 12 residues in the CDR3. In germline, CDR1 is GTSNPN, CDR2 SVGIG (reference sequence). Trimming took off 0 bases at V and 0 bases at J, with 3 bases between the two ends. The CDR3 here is CAWSVVSYEQYL. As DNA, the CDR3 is TGTGCCTGGAGTGTAGTCTCCTACGAGCAGTACCTC.

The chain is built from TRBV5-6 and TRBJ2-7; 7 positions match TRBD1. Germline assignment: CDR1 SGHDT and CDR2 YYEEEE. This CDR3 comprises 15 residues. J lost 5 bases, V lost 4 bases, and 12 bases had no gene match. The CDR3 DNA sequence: TGTGCCAGCAGCCCCGTTGAGACAGGGAAGCACGAGCAGTACTTC. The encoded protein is CASSPVETGKHEQYF.

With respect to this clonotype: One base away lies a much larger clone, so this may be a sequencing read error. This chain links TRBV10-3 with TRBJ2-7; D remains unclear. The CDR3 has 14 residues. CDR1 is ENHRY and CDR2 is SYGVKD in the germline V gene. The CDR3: CATSESYISYEQYF. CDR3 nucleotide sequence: TGTGCCACCAGTGAGTCTTACATCTCCTACGAGCAGTACTTC.

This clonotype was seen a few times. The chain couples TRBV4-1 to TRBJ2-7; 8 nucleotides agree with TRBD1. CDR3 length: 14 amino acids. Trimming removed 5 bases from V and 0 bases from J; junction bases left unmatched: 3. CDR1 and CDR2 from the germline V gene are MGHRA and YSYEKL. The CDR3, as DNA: TGCGCCAGCAGCTCCAGGGGGCACTCCTACGAGCAGTACTTC. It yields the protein CASSSRGHSYEQYF.

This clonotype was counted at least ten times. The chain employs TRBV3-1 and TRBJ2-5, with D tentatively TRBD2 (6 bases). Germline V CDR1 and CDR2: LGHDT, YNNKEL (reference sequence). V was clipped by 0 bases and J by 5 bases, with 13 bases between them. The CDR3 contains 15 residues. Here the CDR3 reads CASSQEAGREETQYF. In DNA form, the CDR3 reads TGTGCCAGCAGCCAAGAGGCAGGCCGGGAGGAGACCCAGTACTTC.

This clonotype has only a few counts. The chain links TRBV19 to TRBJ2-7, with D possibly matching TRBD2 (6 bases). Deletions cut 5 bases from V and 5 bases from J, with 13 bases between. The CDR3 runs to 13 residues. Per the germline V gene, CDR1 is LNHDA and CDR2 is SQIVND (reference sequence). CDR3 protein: CASSSHLANEQYF. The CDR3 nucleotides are TGTGCCAGTAGTTCCCACCTAGCGAACGAGCAGTACTTC. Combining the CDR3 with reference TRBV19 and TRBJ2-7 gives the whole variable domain DGGITQSPKYLFRKEGQNVTLSCEQNLNHDAMYWYRQDPGQGLRLIYYSQIVNDFQKGDIAEGYSVSREKKESFPLTVTSAQKNPTAFYLCASSSHLANEQYFGPGTRLTVT.

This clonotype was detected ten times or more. DNA of the CDR3: TGCAGTGCTAGAGATAGAGGCACGAGCCAAGAGACCCAGTACTTC. This gives the protein CSARDRGTSQETQYF. The V and J genes are TRBV20-1 and TRBJ2-5; D not certain. In germline, CDR1 is DFQATT, CDR2 SNEGSKA (reference sequence). V lost 0 bases and J lost 1, with 12 bases in between. The length of the CDR3 is 15 residues.

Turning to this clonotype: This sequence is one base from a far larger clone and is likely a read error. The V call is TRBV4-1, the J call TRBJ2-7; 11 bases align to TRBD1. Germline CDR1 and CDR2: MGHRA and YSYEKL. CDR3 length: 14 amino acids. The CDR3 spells CASSPRTGGYGQYF. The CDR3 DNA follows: TGCGCCAGCAGCCCACGGACAGGGGGCTACGGGCAGTACTTC.

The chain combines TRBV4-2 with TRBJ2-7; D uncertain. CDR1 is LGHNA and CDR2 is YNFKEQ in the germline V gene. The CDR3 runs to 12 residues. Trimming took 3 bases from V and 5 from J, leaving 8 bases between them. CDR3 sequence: CASSHSENEQYF. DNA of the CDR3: TGTGCCAGCAGCCACAGCGAGAACGAGCAGTACTTC.

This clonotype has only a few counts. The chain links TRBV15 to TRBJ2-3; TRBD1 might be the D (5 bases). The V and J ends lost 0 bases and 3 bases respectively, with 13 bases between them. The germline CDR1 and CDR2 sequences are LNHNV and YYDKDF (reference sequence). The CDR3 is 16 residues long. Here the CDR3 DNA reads TGTGCCACCAGCAGAGATAGGGGTTCTAGGACAGATACGCAGTATTTT. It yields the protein CATSRDRGSRTDTQYF.

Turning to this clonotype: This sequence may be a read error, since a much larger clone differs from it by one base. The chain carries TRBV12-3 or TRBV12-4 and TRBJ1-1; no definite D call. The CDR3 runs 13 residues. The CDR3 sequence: CASSFMGDTGAFF. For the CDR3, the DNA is TGTGCCAGCAGTTTCATGGGTGACACTGGAGCTTTCTTT.

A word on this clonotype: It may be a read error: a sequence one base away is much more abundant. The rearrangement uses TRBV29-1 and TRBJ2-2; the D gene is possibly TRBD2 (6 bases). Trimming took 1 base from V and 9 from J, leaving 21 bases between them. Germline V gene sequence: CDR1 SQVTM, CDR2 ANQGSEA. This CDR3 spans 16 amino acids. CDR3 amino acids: CSVEGPGGVWGRELFF. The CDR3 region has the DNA TGCAGCGTTGAAGGCCCTGGAGGGGTATGGGGCCGGGAGCTGTTTTTT.

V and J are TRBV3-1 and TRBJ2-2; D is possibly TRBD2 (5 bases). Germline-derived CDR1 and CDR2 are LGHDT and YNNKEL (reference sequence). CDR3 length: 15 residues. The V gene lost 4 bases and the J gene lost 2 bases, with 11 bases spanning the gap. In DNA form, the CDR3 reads TGTGCCAGCAGCCCGGGGAGCCCAAACACCGGGGAGCTGTTTTTT. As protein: CASSPGSPNTGELFF.

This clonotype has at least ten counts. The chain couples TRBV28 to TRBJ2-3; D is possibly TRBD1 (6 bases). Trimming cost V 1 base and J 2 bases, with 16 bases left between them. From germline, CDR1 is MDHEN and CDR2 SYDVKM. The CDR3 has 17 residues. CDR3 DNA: TGTGCCAGCAGTTTATTGGGGGCCCGATCTTTCACAGATACGCAGTATTTT. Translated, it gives CASSLLGARSFTDTQYF.

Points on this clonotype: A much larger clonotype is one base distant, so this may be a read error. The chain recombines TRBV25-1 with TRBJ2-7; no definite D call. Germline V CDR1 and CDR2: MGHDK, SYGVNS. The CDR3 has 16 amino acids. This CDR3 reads CASGDGPGSSSYEQYF. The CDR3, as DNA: TGTGCCAGCGGTGACGGTCCAGGCTCGAGCTCCTACGAGCAGTACTTC.

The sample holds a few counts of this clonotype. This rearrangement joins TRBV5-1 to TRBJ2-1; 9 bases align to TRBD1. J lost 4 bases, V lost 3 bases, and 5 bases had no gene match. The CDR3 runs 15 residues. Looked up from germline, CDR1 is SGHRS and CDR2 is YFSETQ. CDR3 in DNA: TGCGCCAGCAGCTCTCGACAGGGGGAGTACAATGAGCAGTTCTTC. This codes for CASSSRQGEYNEQFF.

The CDR3 is CASSLGTGYFFEQYF. As DNA, the CDR3 is TGTGCCAGCAGCCTAGGGACAGGATACTTCTTTGAGCAGTACTTC. The chain is built from TRBV7-9 and TRBJ2-7; 8 bases line up with TRBD1. V was clipped by 5 bases and J by 7 bases; unmatched bases: 13. Germline values: CDR1 SEHNR, CDR2 FQNEAQ (reference sequence). The CDR3 spans 15 residues.

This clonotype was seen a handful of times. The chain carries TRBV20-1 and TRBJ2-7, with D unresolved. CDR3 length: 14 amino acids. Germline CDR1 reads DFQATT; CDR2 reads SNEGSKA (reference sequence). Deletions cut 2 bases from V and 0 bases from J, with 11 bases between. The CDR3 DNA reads TGCAGTGCTAGAAGTCCTTCCAACTCCTACGAGCAGTACTTC. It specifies CSARSPSNSYEQYF.

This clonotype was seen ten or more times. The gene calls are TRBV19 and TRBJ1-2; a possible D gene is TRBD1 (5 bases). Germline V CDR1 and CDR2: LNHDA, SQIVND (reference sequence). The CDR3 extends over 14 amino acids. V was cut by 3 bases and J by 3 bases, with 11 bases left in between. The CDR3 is CASSMSVRDYGYTF. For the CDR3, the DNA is TGTGCCAGTAGTATGTCGGTCAGGGACTATGGCTACACCTTC.

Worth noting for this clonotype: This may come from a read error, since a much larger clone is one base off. This chain's CDR3 is CASSQDRAGVQPQHF. CDR3 coding DNA: TGCGCCAGCAGCCAAGATCGGGCAGGGGTGCAGCCCCAGCATTTT. The chain recombines TRBV4-3 with TRBJ1-5; TRBD1 might be the D (6 bases). CDR3 length equals 15 residues. Germline assignment: CDR1 LGHNA and CDR2 YSLEER. Trimming left V 0 bases short and J 7 bases short, with 13 bases between.

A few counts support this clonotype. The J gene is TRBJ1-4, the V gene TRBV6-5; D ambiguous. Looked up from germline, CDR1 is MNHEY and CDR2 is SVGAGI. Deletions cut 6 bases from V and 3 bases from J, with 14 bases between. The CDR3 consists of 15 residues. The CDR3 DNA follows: TGTGCCAGCAGCCAGTGGGGTAACGCTAATGAAAAACTGTTTTTT. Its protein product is CASSQWGNANEKLFF.

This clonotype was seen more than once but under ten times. The CDR3 DNA is TGTGCCAGCAGAAGACCCTACCATTCCACTAGCACAGATACGCAGTATTTT. Translated, it gives CASRRPYHSTSTDTQYF. V is TRBV28 and J is TRBJ2-3, with D hard to call. The V end was cut by 6 bases, the J end by 0 bases, with 19 bases between. Per the germline V gene, CDR1 is MDHEN and CDR2 is SYDVKM. This CDR3 contains 17 residues.

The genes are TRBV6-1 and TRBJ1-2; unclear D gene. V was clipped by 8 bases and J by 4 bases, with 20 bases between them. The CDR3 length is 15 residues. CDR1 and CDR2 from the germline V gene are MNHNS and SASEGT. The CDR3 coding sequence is TGTGCCAGCGATTCGCCAGCCTCCGTACTCTATGGCTACACCTTC. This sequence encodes CASDSPASVLYGYTF.